This T cell receptor beta chain was recorded in a study of blood T cell repertoires in COVID-19. As for the study in general: Whether acute or convalescent, the COVID-19 samples came from the United States, Italy and Spain. PBMCs, B-cell-depleted T cells, or T cells provided the cDNA or gDNA that made up the material.

A few counts support this clone. Source study methods: Nucleated cell counts were estimated from reference gene primer amplification. Data came from immunoSEQ multiplex PCR; TCRdb stores just in-frame clones and leaves some out. V and J calls and clone size are those listed in that table; D and trimming were worked out from the DNA. Of 200,000 to 250,000 clones listed, 65% to 80% are singletons. This receptor was obtained from a woman in her forties with active or convalescent COVID-19. The sample comprised peripheral blood.

CDR3 in DNA: TGTGCCAGCAGCTTGGGACAGGGCTCGGCTAAAGATACGCAGTATTTT. Translation gives CASSLGQGSAKDTQYF. The J gene is TRBJ2-3, the V gene TRBV5-6, with 7 bases matching TRBD1. V dropped 0 bases and J dropped 5; count of bases not matched to a gene: 9. From germline, CDR1 is SGHDT and CDR2 YYEEEE. This CDR3 contains 16 residues.